This T cell receptor beta chain emerged from a study of T cell responses to AZD1222 COVID-19 vaccine (dated by TCRdb to the early 2020s). In the study overall: AZD1222 recipients whose second dose came at about 4 weeks and those whose second dose came at about 12 weeks were combined into one group, since spike-specific TCR depth and breadth did not differ between the two schedules. A total of about 230 trial participants underwent TCR sequencing, of whom some 210 received two doses of AZD1222 and some 25 received two doses of the MenACWY control vaccine. Trial participants were enrolled into age subgroups of 18-55, 56-69 and 70-plus years, which contained 148, 28 and 57 TCR-sequenced participants, respectively.

The CDR3 regions of human TCRbeta chains were subjected to immunosequencing. On the authors' methods: TCRs in the repertoires were compared against a reference library of SARS-CoV-2-specific TCRs that had been generated with the MIRA antigen-specificity platform. Breadth was defined as the fraction of unique TCRs that were SARS-CoV-2-associated, and depth was defined as the fraction of total T cells that were SARS-CoV-2-associated. Using the MIRA data, every spike-specific TCR was mapped to the spike region that the TCR reacted to and assigned to either a CD4 or a CD8 class. Log10-transformed breadth and depth values were compared by one-way ANOVA with Sidak's multiple comparisons tests. Not all clones reach the TCRdb copy of this immuneACCESS table, which keeps in-frame sequences only. Checked studies attribute under half of the gap to unresolved V genes and leave the rest unexplained. V, J and clone size reflect that table, while D and trimming were determined from the DNA. Recorded for this sample are around 170,000 clones; just over 90% of them occurred a single time. The ten largest clones represent 0.99% of the sample.

The CDR3 measures 13 amino acids from cysteine to phenylalanine. The entry retains the CDR3 DNA only, 39 bases that are in frame from base 1. The V and J ends are trimmed by 2 bases and 3 bases, leaving 8 bases between them. As to this clone: No antigen is known for it. Per-base quality was not reported, and no clone a single base away is much larger than it.

Study-wide findings and limitations: Conclusions about previously exposed vaccinees were limited because only a handful of AZD1222 recipients were SARS-CoV-2 seropositive at baseline. Most participants were white British and females outnumbered males, and the authors suggested that clonal diversity may have been underestimated. Epitopes outside the regions mutated in the B.1.351 and B.1.1.7 variants were reportedly recognized by nearly half of the unique spike-specific TCRs. The vaccine-associated CD4 TCRs covered the entire spike protein, and the dominant responses fell in regions 160-218 and 743-854. After two AZD1222 doses, both the breadth and the depth of spike-specific TCRs were significantly higher than at day 0 and than in MenACWY recipients. Because no day 14 peak-response samples were available, the repertoires could be characterized only after the peak T cell response. In the small 56-69-year group, the increase in depth fell short of significance, most likely because of low power.

The sample's time point label, in plain terms: baseline before first vaccination. The vaccinee samples were drawn from two UK trials, COV001 and COV002, one of which was a single-blind randomized controlled phase 2/3 trial testing AZD1222 (ChAdOx1 nCoV-19) in healthy adults. For TCRbeta chain sequencing, PBMC samples were collected from trial participants at day 0 and at day 28 after the second dose. The chain is made from TRBV5-3 and TRBJ1-2; the D gene identity is not certain. TRBV5-3 carries the ORF label, with uncertain function. The sequenced sample was peripheral blood, obtained on day 0 of AZD1222 vaccination. This receptor was identified in an adult in good health. The CDR3 protein sequence reads: CARSLPVHYGYTF. The DNA is as follows: TGTGCCAGAAGCTTACCCGTCCACTATGGCTACACCTTC.